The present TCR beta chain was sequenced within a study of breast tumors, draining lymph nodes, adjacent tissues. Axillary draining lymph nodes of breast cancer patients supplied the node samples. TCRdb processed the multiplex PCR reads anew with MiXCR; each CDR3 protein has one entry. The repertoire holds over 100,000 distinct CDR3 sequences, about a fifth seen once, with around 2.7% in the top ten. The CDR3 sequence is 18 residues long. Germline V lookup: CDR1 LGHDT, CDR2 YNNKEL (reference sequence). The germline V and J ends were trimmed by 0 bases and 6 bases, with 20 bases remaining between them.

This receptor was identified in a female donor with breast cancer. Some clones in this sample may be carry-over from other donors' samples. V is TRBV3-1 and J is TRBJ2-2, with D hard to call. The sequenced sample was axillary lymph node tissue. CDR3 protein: CASSQDIRRPRLPGELFF. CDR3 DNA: TGTGCCAGCAGCCAAGATATTAGAAGGCCGAGGCTTCCCGGGGAGCTGTTTTTT.